This TCR beta chain was captured by sequencing in a study of blood T cell repertoires in COVID-19. For the study at large: Some COVID-19 samples were acute and others convalescent; all came from the United States, Italy and Spain. Sources were T cells, B-cell-depleted T cells, or PBMCs; the material itself was cDNA or gDNA.

In the authors' methods: Nucleated cell number was recorded as an estimate derived from reference gene primer amplification. The method was immunoSEQ multiplex PCR; TCRdb's version includes in-frame clones alone and lacks a portion of them. V and J calls and clone size follow that table, whereas D and trimming were derived from the DNA. In the table there are roughly 150,000 clones, approximately 82% of which are singletons. Between the trimmed V and J ends, which lost 0 bases and 3 bases, there was a span of 12 bases. The CDR3 runs 15 residues. Per the germline V gene, CDR1 is MNHEY and CDR2 is SVGAGI.

The TCR originated in a woman older than 75 with active or convalescent COVID-19. The sample comprised peripheral blood. This chain links TRBV6-5 with TRBJ2-7; a weak D match, TRBD2 (6 bases). Here the CDR3 reads CASSYSTGRGYEQYF. CDR3 in DNA: TGTGCCAGCAGTTACTCAACCGGGAGAGGCTACGAGCAGTACTTC.